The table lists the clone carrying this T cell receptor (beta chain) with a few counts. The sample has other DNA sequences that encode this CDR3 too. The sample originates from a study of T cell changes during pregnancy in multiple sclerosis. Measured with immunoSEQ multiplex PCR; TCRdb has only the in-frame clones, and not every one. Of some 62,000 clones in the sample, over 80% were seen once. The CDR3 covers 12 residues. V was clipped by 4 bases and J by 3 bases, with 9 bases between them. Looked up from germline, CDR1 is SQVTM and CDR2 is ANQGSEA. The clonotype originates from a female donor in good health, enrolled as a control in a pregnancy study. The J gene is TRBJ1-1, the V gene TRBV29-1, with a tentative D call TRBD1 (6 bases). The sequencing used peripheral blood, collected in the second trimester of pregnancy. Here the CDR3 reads CSVARGDTEAFF. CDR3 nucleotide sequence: TGCAGCGTTGCCAGGGGCGACACTGAAGCTTTCTTT.